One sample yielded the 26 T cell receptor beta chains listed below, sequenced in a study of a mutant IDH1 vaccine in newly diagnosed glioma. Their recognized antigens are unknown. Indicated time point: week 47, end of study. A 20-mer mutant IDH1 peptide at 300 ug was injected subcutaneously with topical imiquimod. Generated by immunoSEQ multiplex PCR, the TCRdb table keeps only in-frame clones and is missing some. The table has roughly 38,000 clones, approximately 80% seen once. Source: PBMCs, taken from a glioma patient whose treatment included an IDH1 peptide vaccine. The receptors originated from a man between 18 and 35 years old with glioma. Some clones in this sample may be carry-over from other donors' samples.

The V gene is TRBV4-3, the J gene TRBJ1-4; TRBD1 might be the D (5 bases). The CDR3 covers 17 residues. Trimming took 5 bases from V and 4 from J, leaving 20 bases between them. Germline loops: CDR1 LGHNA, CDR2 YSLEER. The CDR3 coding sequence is TGCGCCAGCAGCACTACCGCTGCTGACAGCGTTAATGAAAAACTGTTTTTT. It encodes CASSTTAADSVNEKLFF.

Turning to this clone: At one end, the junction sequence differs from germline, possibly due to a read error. Written as DNA, the CDR3 is TGCAGCGTTAAAGACAGGGGGCCGGCAGATACGCAGTATTTT. As protein: CSVKDRGPADTQYF. The J gene is TRBJ2-3, the V gene TRBV29-1; 10 bases agree with TRBD1. Germline V gene sequence: CDR1 SQVTM, CDR2 ANQGSEA. There are 14 residues in the CDR3.

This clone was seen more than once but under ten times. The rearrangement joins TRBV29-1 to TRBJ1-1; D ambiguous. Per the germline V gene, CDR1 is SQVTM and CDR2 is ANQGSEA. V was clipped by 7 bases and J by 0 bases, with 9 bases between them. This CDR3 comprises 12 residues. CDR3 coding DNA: TGCAGCGGTGAGAGGATGAACACTGAAGCTTTCTTT. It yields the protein CSGERMNTEAFF.

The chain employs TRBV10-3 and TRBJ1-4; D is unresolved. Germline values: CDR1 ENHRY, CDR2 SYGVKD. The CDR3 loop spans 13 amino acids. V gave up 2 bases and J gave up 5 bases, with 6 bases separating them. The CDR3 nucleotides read TGTGCCATCAGTGAGAGAGAAAATGAAAAACTGTTTTTT. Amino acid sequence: CAISERENEKLFF.

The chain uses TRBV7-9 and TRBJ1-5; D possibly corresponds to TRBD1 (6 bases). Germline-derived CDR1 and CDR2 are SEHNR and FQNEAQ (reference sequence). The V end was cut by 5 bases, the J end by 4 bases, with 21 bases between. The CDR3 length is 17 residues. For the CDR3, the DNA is TGTGCCAGCAGCCCAGCGGGGGGGGGCGGGGATAATCAGCCCCAGCATTTT. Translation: CASSPAGGGGDNQPQHF.

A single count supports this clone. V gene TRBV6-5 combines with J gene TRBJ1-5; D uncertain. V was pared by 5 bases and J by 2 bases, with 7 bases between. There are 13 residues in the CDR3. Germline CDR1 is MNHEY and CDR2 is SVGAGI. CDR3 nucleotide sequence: TGTGCCAGCAGTCAGACGGGCAATCAGCCCCAGCATTTT. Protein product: CASSQTGNQPQHF.

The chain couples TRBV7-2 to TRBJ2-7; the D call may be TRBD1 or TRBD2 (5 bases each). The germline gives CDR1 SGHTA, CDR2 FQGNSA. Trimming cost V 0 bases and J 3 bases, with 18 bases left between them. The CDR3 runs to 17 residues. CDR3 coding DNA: TGTGCCAGCAGCTTAGCGGTCGGGGCGGCCGGCGGCTACGAGCAGTACTTC. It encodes CASSLAVGAAGGYEQYF.

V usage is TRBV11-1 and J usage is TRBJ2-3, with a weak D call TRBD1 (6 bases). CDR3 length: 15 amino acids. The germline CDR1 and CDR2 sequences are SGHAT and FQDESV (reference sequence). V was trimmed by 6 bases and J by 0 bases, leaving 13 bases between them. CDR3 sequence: CASSFRGFSTDTQYF. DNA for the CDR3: TGTGCCAGCAGTTTCAGGGGCTTTAGCACAGATACGCAGTATTTT. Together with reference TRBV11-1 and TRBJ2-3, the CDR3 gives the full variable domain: EAEVAQSPRYKITEKSQAVAFWCDPISGHATLYWYRQILGQGPELLVQFQDESVVDDSQLPKDRFSAERLKGVDSTLKIQPAELGDSAMYLCASSFRGFSTDTQYFGPGTRLTVL.

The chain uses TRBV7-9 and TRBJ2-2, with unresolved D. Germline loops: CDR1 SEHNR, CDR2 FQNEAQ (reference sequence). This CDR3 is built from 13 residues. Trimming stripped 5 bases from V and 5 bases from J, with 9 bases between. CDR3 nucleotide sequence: TGTGCCAGCAGCCCGGAGAAAACCGGGGAGCTGTTTTTT. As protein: CASSPEKTGELFF. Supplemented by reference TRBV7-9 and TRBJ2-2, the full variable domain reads DTGVSQNPRHKITKRGQNVTFRCDPISEHNRLYWYRQTLGQGPEFLTYFQNEAQLEKSRLLSDRFSAERPKGSFSTLEIQRTEQGDSAMYLCASSPEKTGELFFGEGSRLTVL.

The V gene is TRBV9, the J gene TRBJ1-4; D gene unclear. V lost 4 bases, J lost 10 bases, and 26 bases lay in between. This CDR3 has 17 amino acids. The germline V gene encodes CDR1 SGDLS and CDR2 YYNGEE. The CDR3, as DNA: TGTGCCAGCAGCCTAAACGACTCACCAGGTCCGGGTGGAAAACTGTTTTTT. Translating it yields CASSLNDSPGPGGKLFF. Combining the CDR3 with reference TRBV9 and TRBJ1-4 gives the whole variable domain DSGVTQTPKHLITATGQRVTLRCSPRSGDLSVYWYQQSLDQGLQFLIQYYNGEERAKGNILERFSAQQFPDLHSELNLSSLELGDSALYFCASSLNDSPGPGGKLFFGSGTQLSVL.

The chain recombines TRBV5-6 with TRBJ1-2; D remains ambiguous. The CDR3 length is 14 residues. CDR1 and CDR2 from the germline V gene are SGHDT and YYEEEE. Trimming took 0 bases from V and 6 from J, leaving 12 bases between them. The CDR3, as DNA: TGTGCCAGCAGCTTGGCCTTGGGCGCGGATGGCTACACCTTC. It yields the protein CASSLALGADGYTF.

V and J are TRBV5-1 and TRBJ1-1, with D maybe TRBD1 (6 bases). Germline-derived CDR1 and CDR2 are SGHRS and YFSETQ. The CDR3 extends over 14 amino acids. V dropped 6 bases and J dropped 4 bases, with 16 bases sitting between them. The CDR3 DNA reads TGCGCCAGCACTCCAGGACAGTATCCCACTGAAGCTTTCTTT. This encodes CASTPGQYPTEAFF.

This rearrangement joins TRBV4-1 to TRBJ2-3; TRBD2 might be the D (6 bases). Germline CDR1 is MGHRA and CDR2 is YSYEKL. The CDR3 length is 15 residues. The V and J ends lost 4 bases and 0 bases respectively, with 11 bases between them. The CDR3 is CASSLSGTSTDTQYF. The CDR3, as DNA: TGCGCCAGCAGCCTTAGCGGCACTAGCACAGATACGCAGTATTTT.

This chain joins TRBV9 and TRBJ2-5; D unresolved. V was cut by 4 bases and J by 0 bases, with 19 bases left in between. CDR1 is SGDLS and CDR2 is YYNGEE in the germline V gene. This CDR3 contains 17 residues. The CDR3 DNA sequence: TGTGCCAGCAGCACAATATCCCAGGCCCCGTACCAAGAGACCCAGTACTTC. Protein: CASSTISQAPYQETQYF.

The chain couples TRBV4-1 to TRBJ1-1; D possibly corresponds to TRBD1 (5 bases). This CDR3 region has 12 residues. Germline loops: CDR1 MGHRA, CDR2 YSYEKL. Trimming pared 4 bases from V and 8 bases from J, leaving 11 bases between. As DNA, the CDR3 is TGCGCCAGCAGCCCAATTCGGGGGGAAGCTTTCTTT. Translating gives CASSPIRGEAFF.

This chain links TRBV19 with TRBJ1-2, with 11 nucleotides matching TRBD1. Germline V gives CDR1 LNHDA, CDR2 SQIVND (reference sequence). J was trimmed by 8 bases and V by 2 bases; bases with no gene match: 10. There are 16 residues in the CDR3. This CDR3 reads CASSISSGQGAGGYTF. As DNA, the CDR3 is TGTGCCAGTAGTATATCCTCCGGACAGGGGGCGGGAGGCTACACCTTC.

Here the CDR3 reads CAISELTYEQYF. CDR3 coding DNA: TGTGCCATCAGTGAGTTGACCTACGAGCAGTACTTC. The V call is TRBV10-3, the J call TRBJ2-7; no firm D call. This CDR3 has 12 amino acids. V was shortened by 1 base and J by 2 bases, with 3 bases between the two germline ends. The germline gives CDR1 ENHRY, CDR2 SYGVKD.

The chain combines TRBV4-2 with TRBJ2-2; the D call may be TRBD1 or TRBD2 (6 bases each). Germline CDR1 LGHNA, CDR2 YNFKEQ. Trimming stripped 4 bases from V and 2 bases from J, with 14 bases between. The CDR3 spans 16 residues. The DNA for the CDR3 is TGTGCCAGCAGCCGCATGGTGGGGGGCAACACCGGGGAGCTGTTTTTT. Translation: CASSRMVGGNTGELFF.

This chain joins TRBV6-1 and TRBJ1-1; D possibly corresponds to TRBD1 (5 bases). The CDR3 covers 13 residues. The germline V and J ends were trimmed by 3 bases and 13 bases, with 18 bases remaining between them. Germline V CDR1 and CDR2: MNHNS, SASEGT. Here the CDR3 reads CASSDLGRAFDFF. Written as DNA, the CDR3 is TGTGCCAGCAGTGATCTGGGCAGGGCGTTCGATTTCTTT.

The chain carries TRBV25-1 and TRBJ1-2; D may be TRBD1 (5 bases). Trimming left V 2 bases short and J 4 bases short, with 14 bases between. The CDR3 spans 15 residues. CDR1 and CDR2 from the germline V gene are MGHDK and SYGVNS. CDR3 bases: TGTGCCAGCAGTGAAGACGGGGCGTGGACCTATGGCTACACCTTC. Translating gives CASSEDGAWTYGYTF.

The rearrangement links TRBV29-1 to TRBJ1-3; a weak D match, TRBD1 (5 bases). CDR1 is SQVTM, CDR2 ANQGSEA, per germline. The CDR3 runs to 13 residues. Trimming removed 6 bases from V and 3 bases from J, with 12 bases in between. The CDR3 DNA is TGCAGCGTCCGAGGGACTCTTGGAAACACCATATATTTT. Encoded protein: CSVRGTLGNTIYF.

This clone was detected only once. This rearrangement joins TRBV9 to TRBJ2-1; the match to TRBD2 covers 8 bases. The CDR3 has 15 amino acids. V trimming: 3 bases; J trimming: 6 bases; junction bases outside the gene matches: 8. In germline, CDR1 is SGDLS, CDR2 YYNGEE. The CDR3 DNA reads TGTGCCAGCAGCGCGGGACTAGGTGGGCGCAATGAGCAGTTCTTC. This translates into CASSAGLGGRNEQFF.

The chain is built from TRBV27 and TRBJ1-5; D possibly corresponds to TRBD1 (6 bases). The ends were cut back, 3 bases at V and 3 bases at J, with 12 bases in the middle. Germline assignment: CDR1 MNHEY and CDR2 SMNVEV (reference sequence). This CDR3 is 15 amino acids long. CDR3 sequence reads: CASSFSRGTNQPQHF. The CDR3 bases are TGTGCCAGCAGTTTTTCAAGGGGGACCAATCAGCCCCAGCATTTT.

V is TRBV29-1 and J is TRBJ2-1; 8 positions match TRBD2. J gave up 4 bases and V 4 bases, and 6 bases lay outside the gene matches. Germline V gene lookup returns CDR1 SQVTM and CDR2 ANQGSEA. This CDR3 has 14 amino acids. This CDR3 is CSVVFTSGYNEQFF. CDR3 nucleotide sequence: TGCAGCGTTGTGTTTACTAGCGGATACAATGAGCAGTTCTTC.

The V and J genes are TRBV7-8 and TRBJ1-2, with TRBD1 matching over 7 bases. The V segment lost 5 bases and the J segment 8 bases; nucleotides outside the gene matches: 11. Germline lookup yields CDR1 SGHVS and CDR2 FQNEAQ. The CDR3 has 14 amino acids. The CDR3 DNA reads TGTGCCAGCAGCCCGACAGGGCGTGTAGACGGCTACACCTTC. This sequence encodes CASSPTGRVDGYTF.

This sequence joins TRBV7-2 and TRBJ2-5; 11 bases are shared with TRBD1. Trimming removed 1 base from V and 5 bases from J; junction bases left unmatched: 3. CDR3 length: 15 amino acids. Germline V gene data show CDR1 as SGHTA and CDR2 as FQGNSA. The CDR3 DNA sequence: TGTGCCAGCAGCTTAGTCGGGACAGGGGGGGAGACCCAGTACTTC. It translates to CASSLVGTGGETQYF.